A selection of T cell receptor beta chains follows, all from one sample in a study of technical replicates of blood from a handful of donors. Profiled with immunoSEQ multiplex PCR; TCRdb holds only in-frame clones, not every one. The data contain roughly 60,000 clones, 91% of them singletons. Input material: PBMCs. The receptor set was obtained from a human donor in good health. Some clones in this sample may be carry-over from other donors' samples. Each CDR3 is given with its conserved first and last residue.

CDR3aa,j_gene,v_gene
CASIYSVTGGYGYTF,TRBJ1-2,TRBV6-5
CASSPAQGRGSTYEQYF,TRBJ2-7,TRBV18
CASSQDPGGYEQYF,TRBJ2-7,TRBV4-3
CASSFFGGYETEAFF,TRBJ1-1,TRBV7-9
CASSFHDRVSTDTQYF,TRBJ2-3,TRBV5-5
CASSVGLTQTQYF,TRBJ2-5,TRBV2
CASSRTGPGLYEQYF,TRBJ2-7,TRBV2
CATKPPAGNTEAFF,TRBJ1-1,TRBV15
CASRRAGSSYNEQFF,TRBJ2-1,TRBV6-1
CASSRGGPNEKLFF,TRBJ1-4,TRBV5-1
CASFTGDYGYTF,TRBJ1-2,TRBV7-2
CASRDRNTGELFF,TRBJ2-2,TRBV5-1
CSVYPEESTQYF,TRBJ2-5,TRBV29-1
CASKGQGNTEAFF,TRBJ1-1,TRBV2
CASSSQGATNEKLFF,TRBJ1-4,TRBV5-5
CASSGGPGGFEQYF,TRBJ2-7,TRBV5-1
CASSLVGHRSGANVLTF,TRBJ2-6,TRBV7-2
CASVRDSSYEQYF,TRBJ2-7,TRBV2
CASSDPGQGFGEQFF,TRBJ2-1,TRBV25-1
CASSQDPAGEAFF,TRBJ1-1,TRBV4-3
CASSEDLTSGYEQYF,TRBJ2-7,TRBV2
CASSQDAGLAGGKSPYEQYF,TRBJ2-7,TRBV4-1
CASSLALLADTQYF,TRBJ2-3,TRBV7-2
CASSIGDRVEAFF,TRBJ1-1,TRBV19
CASSEKWEYEQYF,TRBJ2-7,TRBV6-1
CASSQPGRNYGYTF,TRBJ1-2,TRBV14
CASSPRAVSSYNSPLHF,TRBJ1-6,TRBV18
CASSFRGNYGYTF,TRBJ1-2,TRBV19
CASSPRAGTGNTIYF,TRBJ1-3,TRBV7-2
CSCVAGGRGELFF,TRBJ2-2,TRBV29-1